Shown below are 21 T cell receptor beta chains from a single sample sequenced in a study of blood T cell repertoires in COVID-19. TCRdb's copy holds only in-frame clones and misses some; the assay was immunoSEQ multiplex PCR. The sample gives 180,000 or so clones, about 84% of which show up once; about 9.6% is in the top ten. The specimen sequenced was PBMCs or T cells enriched from blood (not recorded which). The receptors here all came from a woman aged 25 to 39 who had recovered from COVID-19.

This chain links TRBV2 with TRBJ1-5; D is ambiguous. V was shortened by 7 bases and J by 1 base, with 11 bases between the two germline ends. Germline lookup yields CDR1 SNHLY and CDR2 FYNNEI. The CDR3 extends over 14 amino acids. The CDR3 DNA reads TGTGCCAGCAACGGGATTTCAAGCAATCAGCCCCAGCATTTT. Translation gives CASNGISSNQPQHF.

CDR3 DNA sequence: TGTGCCAGCAGTTTAGCGGGGAACTATGGCTACACCTTC. It specifies CASSLAGNYGYTF. The chain couples TRBV28 to TRBJ1-2, with no clear D. CDR3 size: 13 residues. Germline values: CDR1 MDHEN, CDR2 SYDVKM. V was clipped by 2 bases and J by 2 bases, with 6 bases between them.

The chain combines TRBV5-1 with TRBJ2-5; 9 bases map to TRBD1. CDR1 and CDR2 (germline): SGHRS, YFSETQ. The CDR3 has 14 amino acids. The V gene end was trimmed by 4 bases and the J gene end by 4 bases; junction bases not matched to a gene: 5. CDR3: CASSTGQGRETQYF. The DNA of the CDR3 is TGCGCCAGCAGCACCGGACAGGGGCGAGAGACCCAGTACTTC.

The chain joins TRBV3-1 (or the pseudogene TRBV3-2) to TRBJ2-7, with D maybe TRBD2 (6 bases). Germline V CDR1 and CDR2: LGHDT, YNNKEL (reference sequence). The CDR3 length is 15 residues. V lost 1 base, J lost 6 bases, and 16 bases lay in between. CDR3 in DNA: TGTGCCAGCAGCCAAGCCGGGAGTAGGCTTACCGAGCAGTACTTC. Protein product: CASSQAGSRLTEQYF.

The chain joins TRBV28 to TRBJ1-1, with TRBD1 as a possible D gene (6 bases). Germline CDR1 MDHEN, CDR2 SYDVKM. V was shortened by 5 bases and J by 4 bases, with 17 bases between the two germline ends. The CDR3 runs 15 residues. The CDR3 region is CASSQDSPRGTEAFF. The DNA of the CDR3 is TGTGCCAGCAGTCAGGACAGCCCTCGGGGCACTGAAGCTTTCTTT. The variable domain in full, completed from reference TRBV28 and TRBJ1-1, reads DVKVTQSSRYLVKRTGEKVFLECVQDMDHENMFWYRQDPGLGLRLIYFSYDVKMKEKGDIPEGYSVSREKKERFSLILESASTNQTSMYLCASSQDSPRGTEAFFGQGTRLTVV.

The V call is TRBV27, the J call TRBJ1-1; TRBD1 matches 8 bases. The CDR3 has 14 amino acids. Germline assignment: CDR1 MNHEY and CDR2 SMNVEV (reference sequence). The trim removed 5 bases at V and 8 bases at J, leaving 10 bases unmatched. CDR3 sequence: CASSPFGQGGEAFF. The DNA of the CDR3 is TGTGCCAGCAGTCCCTTCGGACAGGGAGGAGAAGCTTTCTTT.

V is TRBV5-4 and J is TRBJ2-7; 7 nucleotides align to TRBD1. V lost 5 bases, J lost 1 base, and 6 bases stayed unmatched. Germline assignment: CDR1 SGHNT and CDR2 YYREEE (reference sequence). The CDR3 spans 14 residues. This CDR3 reads CASRQKGQSYEQYF. CDR3 nucleotides: TGTGCCAGCAGGCAAAAGGGACAGTCCTACGAGCAGTACTTC.

This clone showed up just once. The chain recombines TRBV7-2 with TRBJ1-3; D is unclear. CDR1 SGHTA and CDR2 FQGNSA come from the germline V gene. The CDR3 is 15 amino acids. Trimming removed 1 base at V and 0 bases at J, with 7 bases between. In DNA, the CDR3 is TGTGCCAGCAGCTTAGGGAGTTACTCTGGAAACACCATATATTTT. Protein product: CASSLGSYSGNTIYF.

This clone was observed a handful of times. The chain is built from TRBV7-8 and TRBJ2-7; tentative D call: TRBD2 (5 bases). The CDR3 is 15 residues long. Trimming stripped 2 bases from V and 1 base from J, with 12 bases between. CDR1 is SGHVS, CDR2 FQNEAQ, per germline. The chain's CDR3 is CASSLLGGSSYEQYF. DNA for the CDR3: TGTGCCAGCAGCTTACTCGGAGGCTCTTCCTACGAGCAGTACTTC.

The V call is TRBV3-1 (or the pseudogene TRBV3-2), the J call TRBJ2-7; 10 bases match TRBD2. Germline V CDR1 and CDR2: LGHDT, YNNKEL (reference sequence). After removal of 4 bases from V and 3 bases from J, the junction contained 6 bases not matched to a gene. The CDR3 length is 15 residues. For the CDR3, the DNA is TGTGCCAGCAGCCGGTTGGGGACTAGCGTCTACGAGCAGTACTTC. This sequence encodes CASSRLGTSVYEQYF.

The CDR3 spells CASRRRTGGGYTF. For the CDR3, the DNA is TGTGCCAGCAGAAGGAGGACAGGGGGAGGCTACACCTTC. The rearrangement uses TRBV28 and TRBJ1-2; the match to TRBD1 covers 10 bases. The CDR3 has 13 amino acids. The trim removed 6 bases at V and 8 bases at J, leaving 6 bases unmatched. Germline V gives CDR1 MDHEN, CDR2 SYDVKM.

The chain has TRBV10-3 and TRBJ2-1, with 13 bases that match TRBD2. The CDR3 length is 17 residues. The germline CDR1 and CDR2 sequences are ENHRY and SYGVKD. The J segment lost 0 bases and the V segment lost 5 bases, leaving 4 bases of the junction unmatched. The DNA for the CDR3 is TGTGCCATCAGTTCGGGACTAGCGGGACCCTCCTACAATGAGCAGTTCTTC. Translation gives CAISSGLAGPSYNEQFF.

This clone was counted once. The V gene is TRBV28, the J gene TRBJ1-3; D not certain. This CDR3 has 14 amino acids. V lost 5 bases and J 6 bases, leaving 14 bases between the germline ends. Germline loops: CDR1 MDHEN, CDR2 SYDVKM. The CDR3 DNA follows: TGTGCCAGCAGTGCACAGAGTCTTCCAAACACCATATATTTT. As protein: CASSAQSLPNTIYF. Full variable domain (rest looked up from reference TRBV28 and TRBJ1-3): DVKVTQSSRYLVKRTGEKVFLECVQDMDHENMFWYRQDPGLGLRLIYFSYDVKMKEKGDIPEGYSVSREKKERFSLILESASTNQTSMYLCASSAQSLPNTIYFGEGSWLTVV.

This clone was observed once. The J gene is TRBJ2-1, the V gene TRBV5-1; D unclear. In germline, CDR1 is SGHRS, CDR2 YFSETQ. V dropped 0 bases and J dropped 10 bases, with 8 bases sitting between them. The CDR3 runs 12 residues. CDR3 in amino acids: CASSLEGAEQFF. CDR3 DNA sequence: TGCGCCAGCAGCTTGGAAGGAGCGGAGCAGTTCTTC.

The rearrangement uses TRBV5-6 and TRBJ1-2; 8 bases are a match to TRBD1. CDR3 length equals 16 residues. Trimming removed 0 bases from V and 7 bases from J; junction bases left unmatched: 11. The V gene's germline CDR1 is SGHDT and CDR2 YYEEEE. The DNA of the CDR3 is TGTGCCAGCAGCTTGGATTTTCAGGGGGCGCGAAGTGGCTACACCTTC. Its protein product is CASSLDFQGARSGYTF.

This chain joins TRBV7-9 and TRBJ1-4; 8 nucleotides agree with TRBD1. This CDR3 comprises 16 residues. Germline loops: CDR1 SEHNR, CDR2 FQNEAQ (reference sequence). With V trimmed by 5 bases and J by 2 bases, 7 bases remained unmatched. As DNA, the CDR3 is TGTGCCAGCAGCGACCGGGACAGGACGACTAATGAAAAACTGTTTTTT. Translating gives CASSDRDRTTNEKLFF.

This clone has just one count. The chain carries TRBV6-5 and TRBJ1-2; D not certain. The germline V gene has CDR1 MNHEY and CDR2 SVGAGI. The CDR3 contains 12 residues. Trimming removed 6 bases at V and 3 bases at J, with 8 bases between. The CDR3 nucleotides read TGTGCCAGCAGAGACAATTACTATGGCTACACCTTC. It is translated as CASRDNYYGYTF.

This chain connects TRBV27 to TRBJ2-7; D is perhaps TRBD2 (6 bases). Germline-derived CDR1 and CDR2 are MNHEY and SMNVEV (reference sequence). The CDR3 has 14 amino acids. V lost 3 bases and J 1 base, leaving 10 bases between the germline ends. The CDR3 coding sequence is TGTGCCAGCAGTTTCATTAGCGGATCCTACGAGCAGTACTTC. The encoded protein is CASSFISGSYEQYF.

This clone has more than one count but fewer than ten. The chain uses TRBV11-1 and TRBJ2-7, with 9 bases that match TRBD2. The CDR3 contains 14 residues. CDR1 is SGHAT, CDR2 FQDESV, per germline (reference sequence). V lost 2 bases, J lost 5 bases, and 4 bases stayed unmatched. CDR3 protein: CASSLLAGSDEQYF. The CDR3 bases are TGTGCCAGCAGCTTACTAGCGGGAAGCGACGAGCAGTACTTC.

This clone was seen a handful of times. The chain carries TRBV6-5 and TRBJ2-7; weak D call: TRBD1 (6 bases). The V and J ends lost 5 bases and 2 bases respectively, with 13 bases between them. The CDR3 contains 14 residues. CDR1 and CDR2 from the germline V gene are MNHEY and SVGAGI. CDR3 sequence: CASSTRTATYEQYF. DNA for the CDR3: TGTGCCAGCAGTACCAGGACAGCCACCTACGAGCAGTACTTC.

The chain recombines TRBV30 with TRBJ2-5; D is uncertain. Germline assignment: CDR1 GTSNPN and CDR2 SVGIG (reference sequence). This CDR3 contains 12 residues. This chain's CDR3 is CASRQSRETQYF. CDR3 bases: TGTGCGAGCAGGCAGTCCAGGGAGACCCAGTACTTC.